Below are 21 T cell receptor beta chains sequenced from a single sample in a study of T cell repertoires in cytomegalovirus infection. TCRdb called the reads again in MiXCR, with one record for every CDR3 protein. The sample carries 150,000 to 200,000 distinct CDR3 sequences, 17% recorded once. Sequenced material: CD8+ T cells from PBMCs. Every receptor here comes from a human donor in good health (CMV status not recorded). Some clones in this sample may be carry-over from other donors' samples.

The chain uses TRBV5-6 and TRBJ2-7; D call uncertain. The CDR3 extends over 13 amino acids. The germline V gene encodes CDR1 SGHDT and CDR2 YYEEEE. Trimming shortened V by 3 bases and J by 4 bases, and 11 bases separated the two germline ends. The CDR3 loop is CASSSSPVYEQYF. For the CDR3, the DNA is TGTGCCAGCAGCTCATCTCCTGTTTACGAGCAGTACTTC.

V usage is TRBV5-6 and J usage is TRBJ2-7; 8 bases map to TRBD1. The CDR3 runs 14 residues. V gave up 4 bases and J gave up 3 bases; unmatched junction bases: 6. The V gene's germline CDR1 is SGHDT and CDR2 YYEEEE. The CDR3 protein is CASSLGQENYEQYF. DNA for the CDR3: TGTGCCAGCAGCCTGGGACAGGAAAACTACGAGCAGTACTTC.

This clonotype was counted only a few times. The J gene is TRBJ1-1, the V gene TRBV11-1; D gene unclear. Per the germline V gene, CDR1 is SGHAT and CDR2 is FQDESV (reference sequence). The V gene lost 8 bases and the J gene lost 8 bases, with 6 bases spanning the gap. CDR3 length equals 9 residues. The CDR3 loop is CASGPEAFF. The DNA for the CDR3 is TGTGCCAGCGGGCCGGAAGCTTTCTTT. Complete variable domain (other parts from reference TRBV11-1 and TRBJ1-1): EAEVAQSPRYKITEKSQAVAFWCDPISGHATLYWYRQILGQGPELLVQFQDESVVDDSQLPKDRFSAERLKGVDSTLKIQPAELGDSAMYLCASGPEAFFGQGTRLTVV.

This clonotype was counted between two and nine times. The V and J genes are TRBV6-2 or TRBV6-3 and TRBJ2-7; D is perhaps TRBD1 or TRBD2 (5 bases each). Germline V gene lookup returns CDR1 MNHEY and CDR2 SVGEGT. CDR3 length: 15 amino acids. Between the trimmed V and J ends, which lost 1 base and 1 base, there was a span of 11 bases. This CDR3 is CASSYFGTNSYEQYF. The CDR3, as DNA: TGTGCCAGCAGTTACTTCGGGACGAATTCCTACGAGCAGTACTTC.

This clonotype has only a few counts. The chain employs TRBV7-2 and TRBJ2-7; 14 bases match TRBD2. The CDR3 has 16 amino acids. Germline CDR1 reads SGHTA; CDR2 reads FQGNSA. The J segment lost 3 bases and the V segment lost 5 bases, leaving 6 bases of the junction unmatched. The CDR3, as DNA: TGTGCCAGCAGCAAAGGGACTAGCGGGAGAATCTACGAGCAGTACTTC. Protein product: CASSKGTSGRIYEQYF.

The CDR3 is CSARDPDRGASEAFF. CDR3 nucleotides: TGCAGTGCTAGAGATCCCGACAGGGGAGCGTCTGAAGCTTTCTTT. This chain uses TRBV20-1 with TRBJ1-1; 8 bases are shared with TRBD1. The CDR3 consists of 15 residues. Germline V gene data show CDR1 as DFQATT and CDR2 as SNEGSKA (reference sequence). J was trimmed by 6 bases and V by 0 bases; bases with no gene match: 9.

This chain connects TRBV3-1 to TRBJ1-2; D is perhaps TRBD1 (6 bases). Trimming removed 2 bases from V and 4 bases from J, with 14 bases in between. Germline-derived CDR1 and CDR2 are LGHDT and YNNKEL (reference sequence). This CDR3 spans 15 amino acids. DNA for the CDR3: TGTGCCAGCAGCCAAACCGGGGGGCTCTTCTATGGCTACACCTTC. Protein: CASSQTGGLFYGYTF.

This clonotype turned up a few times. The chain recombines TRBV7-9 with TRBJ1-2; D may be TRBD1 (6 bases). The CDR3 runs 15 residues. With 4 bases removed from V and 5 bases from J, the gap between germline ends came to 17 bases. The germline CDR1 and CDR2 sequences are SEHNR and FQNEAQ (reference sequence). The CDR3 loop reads CASSSEARGRYGYTF. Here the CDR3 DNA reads TGTGCCAGCAGCTCAGAAGCACGGGGGCGTTATGGCTACACCTTC.

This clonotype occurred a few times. The CDR3 sequence is CASSPVFDEQYF. In DNA form, the CDR3 reads TGTGCCAGCAGTCCTGTATTCGACGAGCAGTACTTC. The chain carries TRBV28 and TRBJ2-7; the D is unclear. The CDR3 sequence is 12 residues long. The germline V gene encodes CDR1 MDHEN and CDR2 SYDVKM. The V end was cut by 5 bases, the J end by 5 bases, with 10 bases between.

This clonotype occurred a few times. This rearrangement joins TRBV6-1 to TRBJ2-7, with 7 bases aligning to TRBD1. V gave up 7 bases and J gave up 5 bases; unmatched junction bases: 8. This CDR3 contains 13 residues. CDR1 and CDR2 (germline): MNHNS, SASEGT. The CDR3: CASTRQGYDEQYF. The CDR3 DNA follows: TGTGCCAGCACGAGACAGGGATACGACGAGCAGTACTTC.

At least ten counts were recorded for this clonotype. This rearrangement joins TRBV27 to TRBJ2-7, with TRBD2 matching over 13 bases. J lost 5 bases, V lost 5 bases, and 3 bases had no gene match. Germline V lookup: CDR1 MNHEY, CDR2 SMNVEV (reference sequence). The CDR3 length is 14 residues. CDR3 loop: CASSPTSGRNEQYF. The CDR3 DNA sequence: TGTGCCAGCAGTCCGACTAGCGGGAGGAACGAGCAGTACTTC.

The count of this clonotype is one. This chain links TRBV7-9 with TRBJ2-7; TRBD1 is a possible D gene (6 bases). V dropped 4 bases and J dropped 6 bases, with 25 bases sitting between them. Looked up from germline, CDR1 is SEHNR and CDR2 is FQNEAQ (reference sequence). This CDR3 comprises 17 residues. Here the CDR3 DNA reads TGTGCCAGCAGCTCACCCGAGCCCAGGGGAAGTGGCCCCGAGCAGTACTTC. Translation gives CASSSPEPRGSGPEQYF. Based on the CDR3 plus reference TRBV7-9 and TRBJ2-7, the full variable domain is DTGVSQNPRHKITKRGQNVTFRCDPISEHNRLYWYRQTLGQGPEFLTYFQNEAQLEKSRLLSDRFSAERPKGSFSTLEIQRTEQGDSAMYLCASSSPEPRGSGPEQYFGPGTRLTVT.

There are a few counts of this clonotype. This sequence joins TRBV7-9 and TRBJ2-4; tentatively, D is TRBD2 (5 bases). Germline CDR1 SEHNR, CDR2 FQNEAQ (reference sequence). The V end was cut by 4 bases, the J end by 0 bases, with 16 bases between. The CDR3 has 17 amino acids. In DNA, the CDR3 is TGTGCCAGCAGCTCCCAGCGAGGGTTACTAGCCAAAAACATTCAGTACTTC. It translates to CASSSQRGLLAKNIQYF.

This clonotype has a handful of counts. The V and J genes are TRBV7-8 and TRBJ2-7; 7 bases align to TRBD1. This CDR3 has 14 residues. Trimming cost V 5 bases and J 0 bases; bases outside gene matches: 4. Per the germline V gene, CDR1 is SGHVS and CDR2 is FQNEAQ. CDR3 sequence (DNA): TGTGCCAGCAGCCAGGACAGGAGCTCCTACGAGCAGTACTTC. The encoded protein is CASSQDRSSYEQYF.

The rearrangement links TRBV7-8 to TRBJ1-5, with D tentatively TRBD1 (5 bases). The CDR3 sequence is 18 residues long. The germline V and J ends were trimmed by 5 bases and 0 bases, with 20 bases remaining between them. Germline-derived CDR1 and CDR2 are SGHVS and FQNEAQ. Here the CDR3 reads CASSPDIWGINSNQPQHF. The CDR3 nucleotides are TGTGCCAGCAGCCCGGACATTTGGGGAATCAATAGCAATCAGCCCCAGCATTTT.

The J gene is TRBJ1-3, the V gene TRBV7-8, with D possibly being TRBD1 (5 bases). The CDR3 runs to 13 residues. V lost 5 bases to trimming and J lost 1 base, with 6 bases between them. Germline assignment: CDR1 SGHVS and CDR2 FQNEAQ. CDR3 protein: CASSGGSGNTIYF. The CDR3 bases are TGTGCCAGCAGCGGGGGATCTGGAAACACCATATATTTT.

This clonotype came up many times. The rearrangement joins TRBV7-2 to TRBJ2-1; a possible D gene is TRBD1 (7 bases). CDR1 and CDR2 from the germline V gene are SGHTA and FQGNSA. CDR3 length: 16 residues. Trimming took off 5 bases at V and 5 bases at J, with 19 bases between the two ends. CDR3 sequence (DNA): TGTGCCAGCAGCACCCGACAGGGCGGGATTAACAATGAGCAGTTCTTC. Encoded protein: CASSTRQGGINNEQFF.

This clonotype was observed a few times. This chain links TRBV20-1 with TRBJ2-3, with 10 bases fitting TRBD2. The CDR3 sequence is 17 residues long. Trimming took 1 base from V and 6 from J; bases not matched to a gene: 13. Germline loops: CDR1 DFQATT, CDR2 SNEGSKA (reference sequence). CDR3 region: CSARALLAGHPMDTQYF. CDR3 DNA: TGCAGTGCTAGAGCCCTACTAGCGGGGCACCCTATGGATACGCAGTATTTT.

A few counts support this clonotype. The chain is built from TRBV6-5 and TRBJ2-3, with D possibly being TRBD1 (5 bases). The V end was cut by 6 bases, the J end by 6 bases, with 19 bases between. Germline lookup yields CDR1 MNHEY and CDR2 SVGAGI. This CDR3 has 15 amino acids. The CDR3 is CASSAGPPGRDTQYF. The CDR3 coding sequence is TGTGCCAGCAGCGCAGGGCCCCCCGGTAGGGATACGCAGTATTTT.

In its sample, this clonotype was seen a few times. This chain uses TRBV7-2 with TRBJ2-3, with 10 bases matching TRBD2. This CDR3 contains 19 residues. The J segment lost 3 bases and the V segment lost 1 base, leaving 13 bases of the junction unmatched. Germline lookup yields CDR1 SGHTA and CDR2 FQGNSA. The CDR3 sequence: CASSLVLRMATSGTDTQYF. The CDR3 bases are TGTGCCAGCAGCTTAGTCCTACGTATGGCGACTAGCGGGACAGATACGCAGTATTTT.

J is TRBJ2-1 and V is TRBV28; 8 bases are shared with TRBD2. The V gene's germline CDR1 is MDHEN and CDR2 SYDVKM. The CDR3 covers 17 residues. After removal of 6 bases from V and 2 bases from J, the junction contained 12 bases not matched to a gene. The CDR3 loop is CASSLFSGVPPYNEQFF. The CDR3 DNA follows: TGTGCCAGCAGCCTTTTTAGCGGGGTGCCCCCCTACAATGAGCAGTTCTTC.